The T cell receptor (beta chain) described here comes from a study of T cell changes during pregnancy in multiple sclerosis. J lost 4 bases, V lost 7 bases, and 12 bases had no gene match. The CDR3 runs to 17 residues. Per the germline V gene, CDR1 is SEHNR and CDR2 is FQNEAQ (reference sequence). Profiled with immunoSEQ multiplex PCR; TCRdb holds only in-frame clones, not every one. Among tens of thousands of clones listed, roughly nine tenths were seen once. The chain joins TRBV7-9 to TRBJ2-3, with TRBD1 identical over 12 bases. The receptor was derived from a female donor with multiple sclerosis, enrolled in a pregnancy study. Sequenced here: peripheral blood, sampled before pregnancy. CDR3 DNA sequence: TGTGCCAGCACACCCCCAAGGGGACAGGGGGCTTCAGATACGCAGTATTTT. Protein: CASTPPRGQGASDTQYF.